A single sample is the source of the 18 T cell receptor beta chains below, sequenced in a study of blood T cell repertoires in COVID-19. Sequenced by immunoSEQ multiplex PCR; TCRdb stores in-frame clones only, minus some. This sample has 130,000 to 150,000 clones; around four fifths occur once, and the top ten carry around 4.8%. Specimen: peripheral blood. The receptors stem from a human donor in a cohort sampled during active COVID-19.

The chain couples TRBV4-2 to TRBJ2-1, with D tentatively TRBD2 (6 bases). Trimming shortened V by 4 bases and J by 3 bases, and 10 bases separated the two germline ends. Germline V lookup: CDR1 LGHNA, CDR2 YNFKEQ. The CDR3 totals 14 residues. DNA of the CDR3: TGTGCCAGCAGCCTCTCCGGGGGCTACAATGAGCAGTTCTTC. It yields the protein CASSLSGGYNEQFF.

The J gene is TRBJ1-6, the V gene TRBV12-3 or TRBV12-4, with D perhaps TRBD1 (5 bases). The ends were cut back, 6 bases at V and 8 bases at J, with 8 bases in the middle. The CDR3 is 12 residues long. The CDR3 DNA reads TGTGCCAGCAGACCCAGGGATTCACCCCTCCACTTT. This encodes CASRPRDSPLHF.

CDR3 loop: CASSGNSGSRSDTQYF. DNA for the CDR3: TGCGCCAGCAGCGGAAATAGCGGGAGTAGATCGGATACGCAGTATTTT. The rearrangement uses TRBV5-1 and TRBJ2-3, with 9 nucleotides matching TRBD2. Losses at the gene ends were 4 bases for V and 6 bases for J; bases not matched to a gene: 12. The CDR3 runs 16 residues. Looked up from germline, CDR1 is SGHRS and CDR2 is YFSETQ.

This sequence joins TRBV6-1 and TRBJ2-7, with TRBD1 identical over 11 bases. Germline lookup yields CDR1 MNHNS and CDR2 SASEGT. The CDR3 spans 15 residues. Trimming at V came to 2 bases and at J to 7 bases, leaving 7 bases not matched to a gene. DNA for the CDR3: TGTGCCAGCAGTGAAACCGGACAGGGGGCTAGAGAGCAGTACGTC. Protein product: CASSETGQGAREQYV.

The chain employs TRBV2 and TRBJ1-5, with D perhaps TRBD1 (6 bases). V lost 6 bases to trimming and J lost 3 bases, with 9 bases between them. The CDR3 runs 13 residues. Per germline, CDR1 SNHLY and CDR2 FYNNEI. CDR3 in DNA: TGTGCCAGCAGGAGGGGGAACAATCAGCCCCAGCATTTT. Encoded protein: CASRRGNNQPQHF. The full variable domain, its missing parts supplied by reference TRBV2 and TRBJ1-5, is EPEVTQTPSHQVTQMGQEVILRCVPISNHLYFYWYRQILGQKVEFLVSFYNNEISEKSEIFDDQFSVERPDGSNFTLKIRSTKLEDSAMYFCASRRGNNQPQHFGDGTRLSIL.

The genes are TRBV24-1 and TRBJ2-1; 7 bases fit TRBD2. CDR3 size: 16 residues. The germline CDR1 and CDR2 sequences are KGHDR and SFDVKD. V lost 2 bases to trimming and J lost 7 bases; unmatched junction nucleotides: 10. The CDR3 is CATSDYRSAGRNEQFF. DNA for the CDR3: TGTGCCACCAGTGATTATCGGTCCGCCGGGAGGAATGAGCAGTTCTTC.

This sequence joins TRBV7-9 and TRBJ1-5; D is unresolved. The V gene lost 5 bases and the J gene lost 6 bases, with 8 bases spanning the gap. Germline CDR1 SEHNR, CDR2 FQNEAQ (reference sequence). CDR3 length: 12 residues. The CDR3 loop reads CASSPPGQPQHF. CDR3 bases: TGTGCCAGCAGCCCCCCGGGTCAGCCCCAGCATTTT.

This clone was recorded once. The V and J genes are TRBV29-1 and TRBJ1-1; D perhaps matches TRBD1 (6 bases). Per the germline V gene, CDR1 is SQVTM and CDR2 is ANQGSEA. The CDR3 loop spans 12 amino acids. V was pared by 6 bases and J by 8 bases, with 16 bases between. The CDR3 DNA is TGCAGCGTCGAAACAGGGATTTCCGAAGCTTTCTTT. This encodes CSVETGISEAFF.

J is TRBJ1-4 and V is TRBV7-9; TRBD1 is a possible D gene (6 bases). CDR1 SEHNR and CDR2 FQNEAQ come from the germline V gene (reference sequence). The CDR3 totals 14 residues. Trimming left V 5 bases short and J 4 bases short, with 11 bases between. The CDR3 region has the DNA TGTGCCAGCAGCCAACAGGGTTTTAATGAAAAACTGTTTTTT. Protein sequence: CASSQQGFNEKLFF.

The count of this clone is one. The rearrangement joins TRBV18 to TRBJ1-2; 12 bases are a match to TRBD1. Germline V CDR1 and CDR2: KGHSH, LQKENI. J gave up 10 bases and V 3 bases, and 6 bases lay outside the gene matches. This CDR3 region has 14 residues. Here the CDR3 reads CASSPGTGGEFYTF. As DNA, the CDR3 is TGTGCCAGCTCACCTGGGACAGGGGGCGAGTTCTACACCTTC.

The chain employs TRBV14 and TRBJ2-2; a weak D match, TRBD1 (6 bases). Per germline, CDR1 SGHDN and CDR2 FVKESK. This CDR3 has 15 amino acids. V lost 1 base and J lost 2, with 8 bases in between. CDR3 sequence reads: CASSQVGTNTGELFF. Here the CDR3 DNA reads TGTGCCAGCAGCCAAGTCGGGACAAACACCGGGGAGCTGTTTTTT.

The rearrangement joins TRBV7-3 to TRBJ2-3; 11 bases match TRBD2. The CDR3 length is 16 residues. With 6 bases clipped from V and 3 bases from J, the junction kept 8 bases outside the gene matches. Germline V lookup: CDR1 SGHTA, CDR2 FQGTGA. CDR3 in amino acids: CASSGTIAGGTDTQYF. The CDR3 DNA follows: TGTGCCAGCAGTGGGACCATAGCGGGGGGGACAGATACGCAGTATTTT. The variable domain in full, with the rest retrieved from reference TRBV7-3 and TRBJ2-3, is GAGVSQTPSNKVTEKGKYVELRCDPISGHTALYWYRQSLGQGPEFLIYFQGTGAADDSGLPNDRFFAVRPEGSVSTLKIQRTERGDSAVYLCASSGTIAGGTDTQYFGPGTRLTVL.

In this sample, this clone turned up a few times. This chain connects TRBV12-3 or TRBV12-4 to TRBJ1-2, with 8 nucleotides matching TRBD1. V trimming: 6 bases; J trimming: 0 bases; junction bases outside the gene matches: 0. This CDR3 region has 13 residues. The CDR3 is CASRQGANYGYTF. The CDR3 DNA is TGTGCCAGCAGACAGGGGGCTAACTATGGCTACACCTTC.

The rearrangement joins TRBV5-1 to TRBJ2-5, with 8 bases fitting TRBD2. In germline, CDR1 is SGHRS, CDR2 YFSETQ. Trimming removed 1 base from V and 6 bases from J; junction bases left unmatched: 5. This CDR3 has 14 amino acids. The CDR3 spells CASSLTSGEKTQYF. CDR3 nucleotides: TGCGCCAGCAGCTTGACTAGCGGAGAGAAGACCCAGTACTTC.

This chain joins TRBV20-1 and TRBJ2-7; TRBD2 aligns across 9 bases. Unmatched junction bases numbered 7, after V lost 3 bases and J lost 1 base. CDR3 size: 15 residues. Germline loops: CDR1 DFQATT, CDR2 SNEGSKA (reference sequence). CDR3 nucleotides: TGCAGTGCTAGTGGATCCAGCGGGGGGTCCTACGAGCAGTACTTC. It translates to CSASGSSGGSYEQYF.

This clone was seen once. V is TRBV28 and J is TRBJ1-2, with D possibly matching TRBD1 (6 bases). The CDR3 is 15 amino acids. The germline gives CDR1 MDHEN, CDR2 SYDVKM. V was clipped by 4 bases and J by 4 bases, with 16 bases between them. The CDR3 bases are TGTGCCAGCAGTTCTCACGCAGGGGCCACCTATGGCTACACCTTC. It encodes CASSSHAGATYGYTF.

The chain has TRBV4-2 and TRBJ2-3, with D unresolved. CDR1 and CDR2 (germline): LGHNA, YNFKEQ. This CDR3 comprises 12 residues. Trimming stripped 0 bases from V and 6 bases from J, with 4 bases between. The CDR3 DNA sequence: TGTGCCAGCAGCCAAGATTCGGATACGCAGTATTTT. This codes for CASSQDSDTQYF.

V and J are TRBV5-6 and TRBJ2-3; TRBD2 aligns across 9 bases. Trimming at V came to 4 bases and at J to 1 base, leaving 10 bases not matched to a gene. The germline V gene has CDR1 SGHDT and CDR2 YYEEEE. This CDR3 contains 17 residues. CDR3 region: CASSRRTRTSGTDTQYF. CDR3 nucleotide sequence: TGTGCCAGCAGCCGACGAACTCGGACTAGCGGCACAGATACGCAGTATTTT.